These 18 T cell receptor beta chains were all obtained from the same sample, sequenced in a study of OX40 agonist ivuxolimab in advanced cancers. Profiling relied on immunoSEQ multiplex PCR, and the TCRdb table lists in-frame clones only, not all of them. The sample lists roughly 39,000 clones; 70% to 90% were seen once. The sample in question was CD4+ or CD8+ T cells sorted from blood, obtained in a trial of the OX40 agonist ivuxolimab. The receptors originated from an adult with an advanced solid tumor such as melanoma, head and neck, liver or kidney cancer.

The chain carries TRBV5-5 and TRBJ1-5; D not certain. Germline-derived CDR1 and CDR2 are SGHKS and YYEKEE (reference sequence). The CDR3 extends over 13 amino acids. Trimming took 1 base from V and 4 from J, leaving 6 bases between them. The CDR3 is CASSLSDNQPQHF. The CDR3 nucleotides read TGTGCCAGCAGCTTGTCAGATAATCAGCCCCAGCATTTT.

This rearrangement joins TRBV6-7 to TRBJ1-1, with D uncertain. TRBV6-7 is placed among ORFs of uncertain function. The ends were cut back, 2 bases at V and 0 bases at J, with 13 bases in the middle. CDR3 length: 16 amino acids. The CDR3 reads CASSYAWGVLNTEAFF. CDR3 DNA: TGTGCCAGCAGTTACGCCTGGGGAGTATTGAACACTGAAGCTTTCTTT.

The chain uses TRBV10-1 and TRBJ1-1, with 9 bases identical to TRBD1. The germline V gene has CDR1 WNHNN and CDR2 SYGVQD (reference sequence). The CDR3 sequence is 17 residues long. Trimming at V came to 6 bases and at J to 0 bases, leaving 11 bases not matched to a gene. CDR3: CASSYARTGAMNTEAFF. The DNA of the CDR3 is TGCGCCAGCAGCTATGCCCGGACAGGGGCCATGAACACTGAAGCTTTCTTT.

V is TRBV9 and J is TRBJ1-3, with 9 nucleotides matching TRBD1. In germline, CDR1 is SGDLS, CDR2 YYNGEE. V lost 3 bases, J lost 2 bases, and 0 bases stayed unmatched. The CDR3 has 14 amino acids. CDR3 in amino acids: CASSGTGAGNTIYF. Here the CDR3 DNA reads TGTGCCAGCAGCGGGACAGGGGCTGGAAACACCATATATTTT.

This chain joins TRBV28 and TRBJ1-2; D is unresolved. The CDR3 has 12 amino acids. V lost 8 bases to trimming and J lost 4 bases, with 11 bases between them. Germline assignment: CDR1 MDHEN and CDR2 SYDVKM. The CDR3 spells CASSARIYGYTF. The CDR3, as DNA: TGTGCCAGCTCAGCGCGAATCTATGGCTACACCTTC.

The chain carries TRBV2 and TRBJ1-6; 8 nucleotides agree with TRBD1. Germline-derived CDR1 and CDR2 are SNHLY and FYNNEI. With V trimmed by 4 bases and J by 10 bases, 3 bases remained unmatched. The CDR3 contains 13 residues. In DNA, the CDR3 is TGTGCCAGCAGTGGACAGGGGATCTCACCCCTCCACTTT. It translates to CASSGQGISPLHF.

The chain is built from TRBV7-2 and TRBJ1-2, with D maybe TRBD1 (5 bases). Germline V gene lookup returns CDR1 SGHTA and CDR2 FQGNSA. This CDR3 region has 14 residues. Trimming pared 5 bases from V and 8 bases from J, leaving 18 bases between. The CDR3 spells CASSLPLGGGGYTF. For the CDR3, the DNA is TGTGCCAGCAGCCTCCCCTTGGGGGGTGGCGGCTACACCTTC.

The chain is built from TRBV4-1 and TRBJ1-2, with TRBD1 identical over 7 bases. The CDR3 consists of 15 residues. Germline V gives CDR1 MGHRA, CDR2 YSYEKL. Trimming cost V 3 bases and J 4 bases; bases outside gene matches: 8. The CDR3 DNA sequence: TGCGCCAGCAGCCAGGAGGACAGGTTCCTCTATGGCTACACCTTC. It translates to CASSQEDRFLYGYTF.

The chain employs TRBV5-1 and TRBJ1-1; D remains ambiguous. Germline assignment: CDR1 SGHRS and CDR2 YFSETQ. The length of the CDR3 is 14 residues. Trimming cost V 4 bases and J 1 base, with 11 bases left between them. The DNA of the CDR3 is TGCGCCAGCAGCGTAGGACCGGGGAACACTGAAGCTTTCTTT. Protein sequence: CASSVGPGNTEAFF.

This rearrangement joins TRBV4-2 to TRBJ2-7, with 8 bases fitting TRBD2. V shed 0 bases, J shed 2 bases, and the junction held 3 bases outside the gene matches. The CDR3 has 15 amino acids. Germline V lookup: CDR1 LGHNA, CDR2 YNFKEQ. CDR3 amino acids: CASSQDPGGPYEQYF. In DNA form, the CDR3 reads TGTGCCAGCAGCCAAGACCCGGGAGGGCCCTACGAGCAGTACTTC.

The rearrangement links TRBV7-3 to TRBJ2-1; a possible D gene is TRBD2 (7 bases). Deletions cut 4 bases from V and 7 bases from J, with 17 bases between. The CDR3 contains 15 residues. In germline, CDR1 is SGHTA, CDR2 FQGTGA. CDR3 in DNA: TGTGCCAGCAGCTACGGACAGCGGGGAGAGAATGAGCAGTTCTTC. Translation: CASSYGQRGENEQFF.

The chain recombines TRBV6-1 with TRBJ2-7; D gene uncertain. CDR1 MNHNS and CDR2 SASEGT come from the germline V gene. The CDR3 is 13 amino acids. Trimming shortened V by 10 bases and J by 3 bases, and 16 bases separated the two germline ends. The CDR3 DNA sequence: TGTGCCACTTCGAAGACCTGGGACTACGAGCAGTACTTC. It yields the protein CATSKTWDYEQYF.

V and J are TRBV28 and TRBJ1-3, with 7 positions matching TRBD1. The germline V gene has CDR1 MDHEN and CDR2 SYDVKM. The CDR3 is made up of 14 amino acids. With 6 bases clipped from V and 2 bases from J, the junction kept 4 bases outside the gene matches. The CDR3 spells CASRAGTAGNTIYF. CDR3 nucleotide sequence: TGTGCCAGCAGGGCCGGGACAGCTGGAAACACCATATATTTT.

The chain is built from TRBV2 and TRBJ2-1, with unresolved D. The germline gives CDR1 SNHLY, CDR2 FYNNEI. Trimming left V 1 base short and J 9 bases short, with 10 bases between. The CDR3 is made up of 13 amino acids. DNA of the CDR3: TGTGCCAGCAGTGAAGGCCTAGTAGGTGAGCAGTTCTTC. Its protein is CASSEGLVGEQFF.

This clone was found once. The chain couples TRBV7-3 to TRBJ1-2; D ambiguous. CDR1 is SGHTA and CDR2 is FQGTGA in the germline V gene. This CDR3 is built from 17 residues. V was clipped by 5 bases and J by 4 bases, with 23 bases between them. The CDR3 DNA sequence: TGTGCCAGCAGCCCAAAGGCAGAGCGGGTCCCGATCTATGGCTACACCTTC. It specifies CASSPKAERVPIYGYTF. Full variable domain (outside the CDR3, taken from reference TRBV7-3 and TRBJ1-2): GAGVSQTPSNKVTEKGKYVELRCDPISGHTALYWYRQSLGQGPEFLIYFQGTGAADDSGLPNDRFFAVRPEGSVSTLKIQRTERGDSAVYLCASSPKAERVPIYGYTFGSGTRLTVV.

V gene TRBV15 combines with J gene TRBJ2-2; TRBD2 agrees at 11 bases. The CDR3 covers 16 residues. Germline-derived CDR1 and CDR2 are LNHNV and YYDKDF (reference sequence). Trimming took 1 base from V and 4 from J; bases not matched to a gene: 2. This chain's CDR3 is CATSRGLAGTTGELFF. In nucleotides, the CDR3 is TGTGCCACCAGCAGAGGACTAGCGGGGACCACCGGGGAGCTGTTTTTT.

This chain connects TRBV18 to TRBJ2-1; TRBD2 aligns across 11 bases. Germline V gives CDR1 KGHSH, CDR2 LQKENI. The CDR3 covers 18 residues. V dropped 1 base and J dropped 9; count of bases not matched to a gene: 14. CDR3 sequence: CASSPRSGRAQLKGEQFF. CDR3 bases: TGTGCCAGCTCACCACGTAGCGGGAGGGCCCAGCTCAAGGGTGAGCAGTTCTTC. Combining the CDR3 with reference TRBV18 and TRBJ2-1 gives the whole variable domain NAGVMQNPRHLVRRRGQEARLRCSPMKGHSHVYWYRQLPEEGLKFMVYLQKENIIDESGMPKERFSAEFPKEGPSILRIQQVVRGDSAAYFCASSPRSGRAQLKGEQFFGPGTRLTVL.

The genes are TRBV7-9 and TRBJ2-3, with D unresolved. Germline assignment: CDR1 SEHNR and CDR2 FQNEAQ (reference sequence). The CDR3 runs to 14 residues. Trimming took 3 bases from V and 0 from J, leaving 7 bases between them. CDR3 in amino acids: CASSFTASTDTQYF. In DNA form, the CDR3 reads TGTGCCAGCAGCTTTACAGCTAGCACAGATACGCAGTATTTT.